Included here is one T cell receptor beta chain sequence, with context. The entry originates in a study of blood T cell repertoires in COVID-19. Here immunoSEQ multiplex PCR was the method, and the copy in TCRdb shows in-frame clones only, minus some. The data hold 150,000 to 200,000 clones, with about 84% observed a single time. This CDR3 is 15 amino acids long. The germline CDR1 and CDR2 sequences are SEHNR and FQNEAQ (reference sequence). V lost 5 bases and J lost 7; bases outside the gene matches: 14. Seattle patient enrollment occurred during active infection, with longitudinal follow-up thereafter.

The chain links TRBV7-9 to TRBJ2-7; TRBD1 aligns across 7 bases. Sequenced: peripheral blood. This sequence originates from a person in their 70s with COVID-19, enrolled during active disease. The CDR3 loop reads CASSNFDREQKEQYF. The DNA of the CDR3 is TGTGCCAGCAGCAACTTCGACAGGGAGCAGAAAGAGCAGTACTTC. Combining the CDR3 with reference TRBV7-9 and TRBJ2-7 gives the whole variable domain DTGVSQNPRHKITKRGQNVTFRCDPISEHNRLYWYRQTLGQGPEFLTYFQNEAQLEKSRLLSDRFSAERPKGSFSTLEIQRTEQGDSAMYLCASSNFDREQKEQYFGPGTRLTVT.